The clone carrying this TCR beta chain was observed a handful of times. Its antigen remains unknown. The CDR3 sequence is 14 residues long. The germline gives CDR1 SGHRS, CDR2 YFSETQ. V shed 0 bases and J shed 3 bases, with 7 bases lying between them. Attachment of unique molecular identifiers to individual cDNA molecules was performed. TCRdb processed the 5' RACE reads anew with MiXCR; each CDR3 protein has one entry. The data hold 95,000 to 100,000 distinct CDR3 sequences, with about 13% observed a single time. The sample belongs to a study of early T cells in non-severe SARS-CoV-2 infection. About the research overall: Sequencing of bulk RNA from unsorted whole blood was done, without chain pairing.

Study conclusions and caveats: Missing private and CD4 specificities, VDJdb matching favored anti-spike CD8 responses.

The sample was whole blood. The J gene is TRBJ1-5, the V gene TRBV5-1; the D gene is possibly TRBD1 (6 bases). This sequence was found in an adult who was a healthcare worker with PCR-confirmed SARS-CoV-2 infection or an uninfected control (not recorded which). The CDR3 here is CASSLAGANQPQHF. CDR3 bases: TGCGCCAGCAGCTTGGCAGGGGCCAATCAGCCCCAGCATTTT.